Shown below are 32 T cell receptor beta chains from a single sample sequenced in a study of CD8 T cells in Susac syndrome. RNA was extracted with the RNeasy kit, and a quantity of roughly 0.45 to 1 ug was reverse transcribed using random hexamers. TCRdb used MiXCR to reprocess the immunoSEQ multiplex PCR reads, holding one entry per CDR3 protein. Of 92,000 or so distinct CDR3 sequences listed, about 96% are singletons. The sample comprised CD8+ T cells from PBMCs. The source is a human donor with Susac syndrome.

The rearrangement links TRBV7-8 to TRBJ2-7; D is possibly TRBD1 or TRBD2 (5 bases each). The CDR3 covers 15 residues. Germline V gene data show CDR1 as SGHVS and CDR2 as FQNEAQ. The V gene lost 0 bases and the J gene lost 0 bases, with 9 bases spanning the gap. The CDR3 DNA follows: TGTGCCAGCAGCTTAGCAGGGGAGAGCTCCTACGAGCAGTACTTC. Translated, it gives CASSLAGESSYEQYF.

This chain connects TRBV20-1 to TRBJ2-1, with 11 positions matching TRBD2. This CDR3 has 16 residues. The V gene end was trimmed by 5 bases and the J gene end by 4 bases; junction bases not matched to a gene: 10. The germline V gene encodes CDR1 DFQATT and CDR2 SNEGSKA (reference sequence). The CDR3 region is CSASPLGTSGYNEQFF. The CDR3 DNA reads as TGCAGTGCTTCCCCTCTCGGGACTAGCGGATACAATGAGCAGTTCTTC.

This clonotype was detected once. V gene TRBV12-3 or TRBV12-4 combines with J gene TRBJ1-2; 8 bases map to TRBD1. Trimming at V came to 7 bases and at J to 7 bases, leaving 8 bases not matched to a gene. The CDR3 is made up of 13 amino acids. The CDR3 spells CASTIDRGRGYTF. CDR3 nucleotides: TGTGCCAGCACTATTGACAGGGGTCGTGGCTACACCTTC.

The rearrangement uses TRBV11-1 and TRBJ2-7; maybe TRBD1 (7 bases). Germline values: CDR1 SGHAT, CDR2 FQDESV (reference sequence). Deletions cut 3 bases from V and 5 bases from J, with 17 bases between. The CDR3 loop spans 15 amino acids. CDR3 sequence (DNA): TGTGCCAGCAGCTTTCAACAGGGGACTTGGAACGAGCAGTACTTC. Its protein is CASSFQQGTWNEQYF.

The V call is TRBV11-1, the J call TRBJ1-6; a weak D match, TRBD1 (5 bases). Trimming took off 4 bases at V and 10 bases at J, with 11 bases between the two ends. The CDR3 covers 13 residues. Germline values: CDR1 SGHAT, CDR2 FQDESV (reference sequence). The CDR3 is CASSSRRGSPLHF. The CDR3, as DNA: TGTGCCAGCAGCTCCCGAAGGGGATCACCCCTCCACTTT.

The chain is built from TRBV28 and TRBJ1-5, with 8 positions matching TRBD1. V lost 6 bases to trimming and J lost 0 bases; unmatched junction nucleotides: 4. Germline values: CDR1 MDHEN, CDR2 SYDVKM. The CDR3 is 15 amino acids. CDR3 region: CASSWGQASNQPQHF. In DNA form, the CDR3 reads TGTGCCAGCAGCTGGGGACAGGCTAGCAATCAGCCCCAGCATTTT. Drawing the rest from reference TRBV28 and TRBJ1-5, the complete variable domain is DVKVTQSSRYLVKRTGEKVFLECVQDMDHENMFWYRQDPGLGLRLIYFSYDVKMKEKGDIPEGYSVSREKKERFSLILESASTNQTSMYLCASSWGQASNQPQHFGDGTRLSIL.

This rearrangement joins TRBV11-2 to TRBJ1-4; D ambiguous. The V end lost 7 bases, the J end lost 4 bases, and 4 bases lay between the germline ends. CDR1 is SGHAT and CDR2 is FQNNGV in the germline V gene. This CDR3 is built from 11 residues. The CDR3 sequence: CASTLNEKLFF. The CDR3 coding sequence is TGTGCCAGCACCCTTAATGAAAAACTGTTTTTT.

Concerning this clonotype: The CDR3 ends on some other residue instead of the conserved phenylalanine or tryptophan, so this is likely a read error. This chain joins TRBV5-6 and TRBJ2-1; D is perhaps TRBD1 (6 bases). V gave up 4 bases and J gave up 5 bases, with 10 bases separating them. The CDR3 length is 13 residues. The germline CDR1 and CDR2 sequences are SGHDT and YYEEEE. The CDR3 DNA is TGTGCCAGCAGCCAAGGGGACAACAATGAGCAGTTCCTC. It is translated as CASSQGDNNEQFL.

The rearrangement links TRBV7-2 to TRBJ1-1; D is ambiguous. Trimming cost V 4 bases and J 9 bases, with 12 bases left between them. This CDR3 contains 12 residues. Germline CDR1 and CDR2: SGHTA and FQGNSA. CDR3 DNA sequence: TGTGCCAGCAGCTCCTCCGGGGTTCAAGCTTTCTTT. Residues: CASSSSGVQAFF. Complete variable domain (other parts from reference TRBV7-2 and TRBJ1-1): GAGVSQSPSNKVTEKGKDVELRCDPISGHTALYWYRQSLGQGLEFLIYFQGNSAPDKSGLPSDRFSAERTGGSVSTLTIQRTQQEDSAVYLCASSSSGVQAFFGQGTRLTVV.

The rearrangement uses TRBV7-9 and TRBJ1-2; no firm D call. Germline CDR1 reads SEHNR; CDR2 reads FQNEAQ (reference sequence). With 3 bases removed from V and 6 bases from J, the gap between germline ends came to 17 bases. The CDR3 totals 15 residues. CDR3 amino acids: CASSFDTARLNGYTF. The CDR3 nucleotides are TGTGCCAGCAGCTTTGACACCGCCCGACTCAATGGCTACACCTTC.

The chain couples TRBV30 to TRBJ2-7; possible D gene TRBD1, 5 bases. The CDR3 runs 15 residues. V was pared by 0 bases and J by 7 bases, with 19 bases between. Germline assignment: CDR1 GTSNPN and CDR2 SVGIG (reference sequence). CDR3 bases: TGTGCCTGGAGTGTACTCGGGCAGGGCGAGGATGAGCAGTACTTC. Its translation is CAWSVLGQGEDEQYF.

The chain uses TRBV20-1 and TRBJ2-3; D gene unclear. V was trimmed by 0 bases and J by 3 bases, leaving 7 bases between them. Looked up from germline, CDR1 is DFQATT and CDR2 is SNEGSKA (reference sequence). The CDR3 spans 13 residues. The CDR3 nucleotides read TGCAGTGCTAGAGATCTCAGGACAGATACGCAGTATTTT. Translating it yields CSARDLRTDTQYF.

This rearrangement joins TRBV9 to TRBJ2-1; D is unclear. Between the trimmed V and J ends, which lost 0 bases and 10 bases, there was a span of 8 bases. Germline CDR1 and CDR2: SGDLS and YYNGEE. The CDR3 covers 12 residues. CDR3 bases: TGTGCCAGCAGCGTAGGGTCAGTCGAGCAGTTCTTC. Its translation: CASSVGSVEQFF.

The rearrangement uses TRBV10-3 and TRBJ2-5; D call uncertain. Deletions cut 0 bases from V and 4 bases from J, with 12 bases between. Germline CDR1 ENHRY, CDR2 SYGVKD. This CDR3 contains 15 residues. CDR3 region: CAISESSTSGETQYF. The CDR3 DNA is TGTGCCATCAGTGAGTCCTCTACCTCAGGAGAGACCCAGTACTTC.

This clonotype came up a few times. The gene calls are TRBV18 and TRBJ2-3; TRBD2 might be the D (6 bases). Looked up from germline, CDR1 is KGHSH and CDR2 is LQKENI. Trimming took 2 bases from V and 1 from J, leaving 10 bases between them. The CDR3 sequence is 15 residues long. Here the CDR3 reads CASSPGRGRTDTQYF. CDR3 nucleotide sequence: TGTGCCAGCTCACCAGGGCGGGGACGCACAGATACGCAGTATTTT.

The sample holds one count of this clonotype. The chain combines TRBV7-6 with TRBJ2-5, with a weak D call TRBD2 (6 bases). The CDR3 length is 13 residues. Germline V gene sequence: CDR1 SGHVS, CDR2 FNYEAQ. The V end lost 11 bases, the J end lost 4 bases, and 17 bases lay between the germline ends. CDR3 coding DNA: TGTGCCGCTCTAACTCCCGGGGGAGAGACCCAGTACTTC. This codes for CAALTPGGETQYF.

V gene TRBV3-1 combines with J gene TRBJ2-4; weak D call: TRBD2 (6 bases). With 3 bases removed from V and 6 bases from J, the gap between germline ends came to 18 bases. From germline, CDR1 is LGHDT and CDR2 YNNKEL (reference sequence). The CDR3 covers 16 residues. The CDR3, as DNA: TGTGCCAGCAGCCATACCCCGGGACTCCGGAGAAACATTCAGTACTTC. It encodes CASSHTPGLRRNIQYF.

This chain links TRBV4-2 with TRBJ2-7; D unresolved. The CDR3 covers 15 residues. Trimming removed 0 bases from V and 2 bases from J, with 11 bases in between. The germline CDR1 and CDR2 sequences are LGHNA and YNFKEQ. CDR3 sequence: CASSQDTSFAYEQYF. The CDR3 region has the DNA TGTGCCAGCAGCCAAGATACCAGTTTCGCCTACGAGCAGTACTTC.

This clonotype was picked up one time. CDR3 loop: CASSLDRSHGSSAFF. The CDR3, as DNA: TGTGCCAGCAGCTTGGATCGGTCCCACGGGTCGAGCGCTTTCTTT. This chain joins TRBV7-9 and TRBJ1-1; D is undetermined. V was pared by 3 bases and J by 11 bases, with 22 bases between. The CDR3 extends over 15 amino acids. Germline V lookup: CDR1 SEHNR, CDR2 FQNEAQ (reference sequence).

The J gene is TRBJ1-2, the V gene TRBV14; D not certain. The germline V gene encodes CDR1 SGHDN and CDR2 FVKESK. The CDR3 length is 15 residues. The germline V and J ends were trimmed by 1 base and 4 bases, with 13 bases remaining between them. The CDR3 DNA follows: TGTGCCAGCAGCCAAGGCCTCGGGAGTACCTATGGCTACACCTTC. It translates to CASSQGLGSTYGYTF.

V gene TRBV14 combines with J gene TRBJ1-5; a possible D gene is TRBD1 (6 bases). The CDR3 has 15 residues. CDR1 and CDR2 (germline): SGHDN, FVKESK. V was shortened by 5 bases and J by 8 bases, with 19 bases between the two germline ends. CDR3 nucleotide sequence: TGTGCCAGCAGCAAGACAGGAGGCCCGCGGGAGCCCCAGCATTTT. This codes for CASSKTGGPREPQHF.

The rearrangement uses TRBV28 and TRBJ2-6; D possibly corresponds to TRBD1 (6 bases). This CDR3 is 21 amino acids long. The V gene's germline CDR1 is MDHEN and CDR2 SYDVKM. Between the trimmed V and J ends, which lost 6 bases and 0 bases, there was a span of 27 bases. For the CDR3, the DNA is TGTGCCAGCAGACTAGATAGCATAGACCGGGACATCAACTCTGGGGCCAACGTCCTGACTTTC. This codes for CASRLDSIDRDINSGANVLTF.

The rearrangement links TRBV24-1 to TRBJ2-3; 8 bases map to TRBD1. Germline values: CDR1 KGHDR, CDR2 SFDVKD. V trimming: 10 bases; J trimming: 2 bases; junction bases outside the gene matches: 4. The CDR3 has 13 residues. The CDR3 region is CATKDRDTDTQYF. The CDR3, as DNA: TGTGCCACGAAGGACAGGGACACAGATACGCAGTATTTT.

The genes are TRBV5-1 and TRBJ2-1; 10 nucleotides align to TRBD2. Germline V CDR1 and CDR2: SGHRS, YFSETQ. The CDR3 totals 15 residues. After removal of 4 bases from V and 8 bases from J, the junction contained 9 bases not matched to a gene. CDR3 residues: CASSLSGGVQDEQFF. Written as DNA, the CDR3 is TGCGCCAGCAGCCTGAGCGGGGGGGTTCAAGATGAGCAGTTCTTC.

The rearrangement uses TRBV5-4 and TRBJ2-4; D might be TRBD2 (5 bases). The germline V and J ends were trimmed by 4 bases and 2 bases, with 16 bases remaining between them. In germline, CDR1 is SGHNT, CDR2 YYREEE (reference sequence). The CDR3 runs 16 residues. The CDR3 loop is CASSRVRERTKNIQYF. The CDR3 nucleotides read TGTGCCAGCAGCCGAGTGAGGGAGAGGACCAAAAACATTCAGTACTTC.

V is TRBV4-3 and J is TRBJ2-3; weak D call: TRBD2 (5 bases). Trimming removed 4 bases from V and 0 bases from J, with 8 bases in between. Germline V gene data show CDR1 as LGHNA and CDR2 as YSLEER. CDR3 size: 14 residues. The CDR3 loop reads CASSPERSTDTQYF. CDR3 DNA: TGCGCCAGCAGCCCAGAGCGGAGCACAGATACGCAGTATTTT.

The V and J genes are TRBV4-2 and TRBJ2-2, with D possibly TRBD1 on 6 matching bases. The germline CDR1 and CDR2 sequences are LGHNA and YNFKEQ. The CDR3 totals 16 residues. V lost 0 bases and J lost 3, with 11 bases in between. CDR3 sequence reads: CASSQDQDRYTGELFF. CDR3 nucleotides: TGTGCCAGCAGCCAAGATCAGGACAGATACACCGGGGAGCTGTTTTTT.

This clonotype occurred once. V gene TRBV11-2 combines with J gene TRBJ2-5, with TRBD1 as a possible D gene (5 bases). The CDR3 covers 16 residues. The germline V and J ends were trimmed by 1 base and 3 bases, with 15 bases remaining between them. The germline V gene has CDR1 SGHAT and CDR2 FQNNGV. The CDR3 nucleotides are TGTGCCAGCAGCTTAGTCCAGGGCCCGATTAAAGAGACCCAGTACTTC. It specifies CASSLVQGPIKETQYF.

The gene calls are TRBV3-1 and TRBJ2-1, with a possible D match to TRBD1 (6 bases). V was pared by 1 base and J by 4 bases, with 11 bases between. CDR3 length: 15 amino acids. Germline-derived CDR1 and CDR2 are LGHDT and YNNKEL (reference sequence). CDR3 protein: CASSQGAGEYNEQFF. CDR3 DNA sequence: TGTGCCAGCAGCCAAGGGGCAGGGGAGTACAATGAGCAGTTCTTC.

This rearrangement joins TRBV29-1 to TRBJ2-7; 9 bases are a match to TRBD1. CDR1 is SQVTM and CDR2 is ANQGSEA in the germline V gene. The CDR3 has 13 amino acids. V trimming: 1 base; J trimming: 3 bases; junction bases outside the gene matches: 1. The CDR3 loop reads CSVEADRGYEQYF. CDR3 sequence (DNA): TGCAGCGTTGAAGCGGACAGGGGCTACGAGCAGTACTTC.

The CDR3 region is CASSAIPGQGVYEQYF. The CDR3 DNA reads TGTGCCAGCAGTGCGATTCCGGGACAGGGGGTTTACGAGCAGTACTTC. The chain employs TRBV6-6 and TRBJ2-7, with 11 bases aligning to TRBD1. J was trimmed by 4 bases and V by 5 bases; bases with no gene match: 10. The germline V gene has CDR1 MNHNY and CDR2 SVGAGI (reference sequence). The CDR3 runs 16 residues.

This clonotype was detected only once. This chain's CDR3 is CASSPLLETEAFF. The CDR3 bases are TGTGCCAGCAGTCCCTTGTTAGAGACTGAAGCTTTCTTT. The chain has TRBV28 and TRBJ1-1; unclear D gene. This CDR3 is built from 13 residues. Germline-derived CDR1 and CDR2 are MDHEN and SYDVKM. Trimming left V 5 bases short and J 5 bases short, with 12 bases between.